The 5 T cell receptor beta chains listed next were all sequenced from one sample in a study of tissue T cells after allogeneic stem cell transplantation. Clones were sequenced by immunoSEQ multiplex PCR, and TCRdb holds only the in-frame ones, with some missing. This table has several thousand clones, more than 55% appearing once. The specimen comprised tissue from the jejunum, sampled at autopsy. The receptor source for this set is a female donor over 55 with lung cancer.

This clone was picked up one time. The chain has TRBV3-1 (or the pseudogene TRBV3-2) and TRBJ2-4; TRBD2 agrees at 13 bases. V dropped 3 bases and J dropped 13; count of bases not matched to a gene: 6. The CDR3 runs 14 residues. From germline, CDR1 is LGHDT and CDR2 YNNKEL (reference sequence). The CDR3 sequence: CASSQGRTSGSQYF. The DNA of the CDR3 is TGTGCCAGCAGCCAGGGGAGGACTAGCGGGAGCCAGTACTTC.

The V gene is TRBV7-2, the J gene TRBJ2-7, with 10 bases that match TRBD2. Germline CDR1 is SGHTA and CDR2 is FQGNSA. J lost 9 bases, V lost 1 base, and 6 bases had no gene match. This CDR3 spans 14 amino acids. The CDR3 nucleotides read TGTGCCAGCAGCTTAGAGGCTAGCGGGAGTGGGCAGTACTTC. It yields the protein CASSLEASGSGQYF.

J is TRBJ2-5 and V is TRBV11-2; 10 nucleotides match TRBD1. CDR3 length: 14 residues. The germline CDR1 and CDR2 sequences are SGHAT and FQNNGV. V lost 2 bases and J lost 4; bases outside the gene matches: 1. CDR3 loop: CASSLRTGGETQYF. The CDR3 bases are TGTGCCAGCAGCTTAAGGACAGGGGGAGAGACCCAGTACTTC.

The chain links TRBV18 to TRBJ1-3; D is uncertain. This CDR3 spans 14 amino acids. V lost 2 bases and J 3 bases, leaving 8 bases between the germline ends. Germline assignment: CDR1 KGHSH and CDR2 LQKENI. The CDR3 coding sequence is TGTGCCAGCTCACCAGATGTCTTTGGAAACACCATATATTTT. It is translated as CASSPDVFGNTIYF.

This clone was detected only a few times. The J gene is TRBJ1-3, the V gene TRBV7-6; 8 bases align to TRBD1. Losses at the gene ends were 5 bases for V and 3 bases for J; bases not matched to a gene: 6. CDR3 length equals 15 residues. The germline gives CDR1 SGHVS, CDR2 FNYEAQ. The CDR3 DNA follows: TGTGCCAGCAGCCTCAACAGGGGGATTGGAAACACCATATATTTT. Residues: CASSLNRGIGNTIYF.